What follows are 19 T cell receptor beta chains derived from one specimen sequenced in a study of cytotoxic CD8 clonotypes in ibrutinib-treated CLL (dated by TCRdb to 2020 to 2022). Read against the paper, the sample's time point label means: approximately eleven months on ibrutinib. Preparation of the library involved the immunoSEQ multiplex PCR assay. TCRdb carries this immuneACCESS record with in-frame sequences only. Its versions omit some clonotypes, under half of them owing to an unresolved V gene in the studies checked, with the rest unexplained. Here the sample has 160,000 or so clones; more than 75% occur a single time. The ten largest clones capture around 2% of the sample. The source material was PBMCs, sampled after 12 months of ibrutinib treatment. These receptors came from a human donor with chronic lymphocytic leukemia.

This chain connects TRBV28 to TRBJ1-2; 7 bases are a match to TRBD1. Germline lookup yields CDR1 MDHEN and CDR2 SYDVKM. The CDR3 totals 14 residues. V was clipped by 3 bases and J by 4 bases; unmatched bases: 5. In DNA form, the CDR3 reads TGTGCCAGCAGTTTGAGGGGGCAGATCTATGGCTACACCTTC. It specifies CASSLRGQIYGYTF.

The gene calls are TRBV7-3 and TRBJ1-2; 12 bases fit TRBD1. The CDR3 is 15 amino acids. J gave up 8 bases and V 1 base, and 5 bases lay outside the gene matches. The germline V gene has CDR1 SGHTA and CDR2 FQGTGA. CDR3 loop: CASSLRGTGGEGYTF. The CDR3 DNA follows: TGTGCCAGCAGCTTAAGGGGGACAGGGGGCGAGGGCTACACCTTC.

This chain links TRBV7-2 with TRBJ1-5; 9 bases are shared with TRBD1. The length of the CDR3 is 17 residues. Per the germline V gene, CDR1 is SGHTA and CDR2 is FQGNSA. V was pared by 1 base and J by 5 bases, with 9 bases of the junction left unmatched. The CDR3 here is CASSLVGGTGFDQPQHF. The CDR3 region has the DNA TGTGCCAGCAGCTTAGTAGGCGGGACAGGGTTTGATCAGCCCCAGCATTTT.

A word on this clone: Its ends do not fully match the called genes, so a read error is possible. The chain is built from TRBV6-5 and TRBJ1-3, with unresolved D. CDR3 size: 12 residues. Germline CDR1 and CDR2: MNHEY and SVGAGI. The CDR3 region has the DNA TGTGCCATCAGTAAAGAGGGAAACACCATATATTTT. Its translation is CAISKEGNTIYF.

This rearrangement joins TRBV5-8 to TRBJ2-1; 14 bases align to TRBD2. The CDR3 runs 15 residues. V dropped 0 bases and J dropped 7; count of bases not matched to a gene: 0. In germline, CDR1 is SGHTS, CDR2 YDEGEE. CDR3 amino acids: CASSLGTSGRNEQFF. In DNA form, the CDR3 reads TGTGCCAGCAGCTTGGGGACTAGCGGGAGGAATGAGCAGTTCTTC.

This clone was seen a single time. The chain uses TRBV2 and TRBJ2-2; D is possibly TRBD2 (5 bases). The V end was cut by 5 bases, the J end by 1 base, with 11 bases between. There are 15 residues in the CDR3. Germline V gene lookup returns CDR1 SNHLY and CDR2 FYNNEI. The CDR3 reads CASSPGDRNTGELFF. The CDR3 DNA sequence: TGTGCCAGCAGTCCCGGGGATAGGAACACCGGGGAGCTGTTTTTT.

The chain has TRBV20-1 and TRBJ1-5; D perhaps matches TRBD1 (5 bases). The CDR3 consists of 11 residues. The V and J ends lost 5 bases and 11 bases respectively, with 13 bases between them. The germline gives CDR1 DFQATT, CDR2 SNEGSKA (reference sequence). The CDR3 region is CSAEQARTQHF. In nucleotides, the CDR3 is TGCAGTGCTGAACAGGCCAGAACCCAGCATTTT.

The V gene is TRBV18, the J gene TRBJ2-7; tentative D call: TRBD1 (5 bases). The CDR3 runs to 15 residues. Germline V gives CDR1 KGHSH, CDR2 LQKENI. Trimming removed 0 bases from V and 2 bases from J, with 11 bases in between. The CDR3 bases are TGTGCCAGCTCACCACCCCTCAAGGGGCCCTACGAGCAGTACTTC. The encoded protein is CASSPPLKGPYEQYF.

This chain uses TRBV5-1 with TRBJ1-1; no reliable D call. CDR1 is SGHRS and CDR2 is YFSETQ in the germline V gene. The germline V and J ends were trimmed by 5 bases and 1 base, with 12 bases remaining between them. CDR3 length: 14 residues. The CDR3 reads CASRGGVENTEAFF. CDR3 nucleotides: TGCGCCAGCAGGGGCGGCGTGGAGAACACTGAAGCTTTCTTT.

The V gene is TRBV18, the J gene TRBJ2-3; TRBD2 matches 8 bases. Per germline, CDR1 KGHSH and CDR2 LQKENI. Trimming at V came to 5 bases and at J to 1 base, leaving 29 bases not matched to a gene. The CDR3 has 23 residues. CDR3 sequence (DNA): TGTGCCAGCTCATTACAAACCCCAGGATTAAAGTGGAGTAGCGGGATAGGCACAGATACGCAGTATTTT. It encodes CASSLQTPGLKWSSGIGTDTQYF.

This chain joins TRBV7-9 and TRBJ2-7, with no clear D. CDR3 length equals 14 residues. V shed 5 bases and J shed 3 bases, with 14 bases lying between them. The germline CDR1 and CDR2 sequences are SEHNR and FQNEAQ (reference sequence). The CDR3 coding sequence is TGTGCCAGCAGCCCGCTAGAAAGCAACTACGAGCAGTACTTC. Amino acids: CASSPLESNYEQYF.

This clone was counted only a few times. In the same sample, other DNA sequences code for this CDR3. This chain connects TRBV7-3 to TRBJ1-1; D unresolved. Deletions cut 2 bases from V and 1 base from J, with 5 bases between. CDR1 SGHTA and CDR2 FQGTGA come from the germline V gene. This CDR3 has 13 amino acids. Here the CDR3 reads CASSLQENTEAFF. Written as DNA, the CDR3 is TGTGCCAGCAGCTTACAGGAGAACACTGAAGCTTTCTTT.

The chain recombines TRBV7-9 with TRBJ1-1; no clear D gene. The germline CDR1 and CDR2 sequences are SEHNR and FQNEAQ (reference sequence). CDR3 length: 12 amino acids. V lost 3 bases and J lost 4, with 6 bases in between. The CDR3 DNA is TGTGCCAGCAGCTTGTTAAGCACTGAAGCTTTCTTT. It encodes CASSLLSTEAFF. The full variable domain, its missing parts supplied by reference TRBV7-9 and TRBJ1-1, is DTGVSQNPRHKITKRGQNVTFRCDPISEHNRLYWYRQTLGQGPEFLTYFQNEAQLEKSRLLSDRFSAERPKGSFSTLEIQRTEQGDSAMYLCASSLLSTEAFFGQGTRLTVV.

CDR3 DNA sequence: TGTGCCAGCAGCCAAGGCAGGGTGGACTATGGCTACACCTTC. This translates into CASSQGRVDYGYTF. The chain uses TRBV7-9 and TRBJ1-2; TRBD1 might be the D (5 bases). Germline V CDR1 and CDR2: SEHNR, FQNEAQ (reference sequence). The V end lost 5 bases, the J end lost 3 bases, and 13 bases lay between the germline ends. This CDR3 has 14 amino acids.

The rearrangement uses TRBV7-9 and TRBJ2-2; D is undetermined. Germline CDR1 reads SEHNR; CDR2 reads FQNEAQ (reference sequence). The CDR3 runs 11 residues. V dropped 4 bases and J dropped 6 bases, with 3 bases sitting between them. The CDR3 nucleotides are TGTGCCAGCAGCTACTCCGGGGAGCTGTTTTTT. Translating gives CASSYSGELFF.

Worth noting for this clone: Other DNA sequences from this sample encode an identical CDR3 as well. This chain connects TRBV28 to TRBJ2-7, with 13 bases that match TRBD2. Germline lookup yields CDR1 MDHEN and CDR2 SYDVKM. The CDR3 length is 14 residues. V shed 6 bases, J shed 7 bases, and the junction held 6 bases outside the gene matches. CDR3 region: CASRGTSGDYEQYF. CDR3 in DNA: TGTGCCAGCAGGGGGACTAGCGGGGACTATGAGCAGTACTTC.

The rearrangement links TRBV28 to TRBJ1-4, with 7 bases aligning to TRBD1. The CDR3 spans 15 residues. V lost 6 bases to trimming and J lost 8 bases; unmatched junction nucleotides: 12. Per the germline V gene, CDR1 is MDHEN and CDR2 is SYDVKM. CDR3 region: CASSSLDRVGEKLFF. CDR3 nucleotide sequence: TGTGCCAGCAGCTCTCTCGACAGGGTGGGAGAAAAACTGTTTTTT. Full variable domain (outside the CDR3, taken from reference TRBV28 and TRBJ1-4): DVKVTQSSRYLVKRTGEKVFLECVQDMDHENMFWYRQDPGLGLRLIYFSYDVKMKEKGDIPEGYSVSREKKERFSLILESASTNQTSMYLCASSSLDRVGEKLFFGSGTQLSVL.

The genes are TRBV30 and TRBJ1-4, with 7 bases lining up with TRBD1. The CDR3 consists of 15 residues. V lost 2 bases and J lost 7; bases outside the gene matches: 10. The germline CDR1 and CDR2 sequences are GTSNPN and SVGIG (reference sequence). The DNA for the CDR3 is TGTGCCTGGAGTCTCCCCCAGGGGGTGGGTGAAAAACTGTTTTTT. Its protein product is CAWSLPQGVGEKLFF.

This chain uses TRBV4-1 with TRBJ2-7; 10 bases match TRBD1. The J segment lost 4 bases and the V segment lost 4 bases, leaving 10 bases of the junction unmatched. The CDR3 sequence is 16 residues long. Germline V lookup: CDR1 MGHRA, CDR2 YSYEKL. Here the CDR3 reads CASSLSAGQGIYEQYF. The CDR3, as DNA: TGCGCCAGCAGCCTCTCCGCGGGACAGGGGATTTACGAGCAGTACTTC.